Following are 29 T cell receptor beta chains from one sample sequenced in a study of yellow fever vaccine responses in identical twins. From the RT-PCR reads, TCRdb called clonotypes with MiXCR, one entry per CDR3 protein. This sample carries some 1,000 distinct CDR3 sequences, 90% to 95% of them seen once, and the ten largest clones take about 3.2%. This specimen consisted of T cells from blood (PBMCs), unsorted or a sorted subset (not recorded which), obtained before or after yellow fever vaccination (not recorded which). All receptors derive from a woman aged 18-30 years who received the yellow fever vaccine.

The CDR3 spells CASSVGYNEQFF. The CDR3 coding sequence is TGTGCCAGCTCGGTCGGCTACAATGAGCAGTTCTTC. The chain carries TRBV18 and TRBJ2-1, with D uncertain. CDR3 length: 12 residues. Germline CDR1 reads KGHSH; CDR2 reads LQKENI. Trimming took 6 bases from V and 3 from J, leaving 6 bases between them.

The chain uses TRBV28 and TRBJ1-5, with D unresolved. CDR3 length: 15 amino acids. Germline assignment: CDR1 MDHEN and CDR2 SYDVKM. Trimming took 6 bases from V and 6 from J, leaving 18 bases between them. The DNA of the CDR3 is TGTGCCAGCAGCCGCCGGGCCGGAGGATTTCAGCCCCAGCATTTT. Translation gives CASSRRAGGFQPQHF.

This rearrangement joins TRBV19 to TRBJ1-5; unclear D gene. CDR3 length: 13 residues. V was trimmed by 5 bases and J by 7 bases, leaving 12 bases between them. Germline values: CDR1 LNHDA, CDR2 SQIVND (reference sequence). CDR3 loop: CASSPAGYQPQHF. Written as DNA, the CDR3 is TGTGCCAGTAGTCCTGCGGGGTACCAGCCCCAGCATTTT. Using reference TRBV19 and TRBJ1-5 for the parts outside the CDR3, the full variable domain is DGGITQSPKYLFRKEGQNVTLSCEQNLNHDAMYWYRQDPGQGLRLIYYSQIVNDFQKGDIAEGYSVSREKKESFPLTVTSAQKNPTAFYLCASSPAGYQPQHFGDGTRLSIL.

V usage is TRBV14 and J usage is TRBJ2-7, with unresolved D. Germline assignment: CDR1 SGHDN and CDR2 FVKESK. V lost 0 bases, J lost 0 bases, and 15 bases lay in between. The CDR3 has 17 amino acids. The CDR3 DNA sequence: TGTGCCAGCAGCCAAGATCTATCGCCCGGTTACTCCTACGAGCAGTACTTC. It is translated as CASSQDLSPGYSYEQYF.

The count of this clonotype is one. The CDR3 region is CASRRTSGSGEVYEQYF. The CDR3 DNA is TGTGCCAGCAGGAGGACTAGCGGGAGTGGGGAGGTATACGAGCAGTACTTC. This chain connects TRBV6-1 to TRBJ2-7; 13 positions agree with TRBD2. This CDR3 has 17 amino acids. With V trimmed by 6 bases and J by 4 bases, 12 bases remained unmatched. The V gene's germline CDR1 is MNHNS and CDR2 SASEGT.

The chain carries TRBV20-1 and TRBJ2-1, with 10 bases that match TRBD1. In germline, CDR1 is DFQATT, CDR2 SNEGSKA (reference sequence). CDR3 length: 14 amino acids. V trimming: 4 bases; J trimming: 7 bases; junction bases outside the gene matches: 7. The CDR3 region has the DNA TGCAGTGCTAAAGGACAGGGGGATTTGAATGAGCAGTTCTTC. Amino acids: CSAKGQGDLNEQFF.

The chain couples TRBV4-3 to TRBJ2-1; 8 bases are a match to TRBD1. This CDR3 has 15 residues. V was pared by 0 bases and J by 8 bases, with 6 bases of the junction left unmatched. CDR1 is LGHNA, CDR2 YSLEER, per germline. DNA of the CDR3: TGCGCCAGCAGCCAAGATGCCAGGGGGCAGGATGAGCAGTTCTTC. It yields the protein CASSQDARGQDEQFF.

The chain couples TRBV30 to TRBJ1-1, with unresolved D. This CDR3 is 14 amino acids long. V dropped 8 bases and J dropped 1 base, with 17 bases sitting between them. CDR1 and CDR2 (germline): GTSNPN, SVGIG (reference sequence). CDR3 in DNA: TGTGCCGGCGCCCTGAAAACAGCGAACACTGAAGCTTTCTTT. It translates to CAGALKTANTEAFF.

The V call is TRBV10-3, the J call TRBJ2-1, with D uncertain. The germline CDR1 and CDR2 sequences are ENHRY and SYGVKD. V lost 0 bases, J lost 8 bases, and 17 bases lay in between. The CDR3 extends over 16 amino acids. The CDR3 protein is CAISESGESVLDEQFF. CDR3 nucleotides: TGTGCCATCAGTGAGTCCGGAGAATCGGTCCTAGATGAGCAGTTCTTC.

This clonotype was seen more than once but under ten times. Compared with germline, one end of the junction differs, possibly owing to a read error. The chain joins TRBV7-7 to TRBJ2-1; possible D gene TRBD1, 5 bases. Germline values: CDR1 SSHAT, CDR2 FNYEAQ (reference sequence). The CDR3 loop spans 13 amino acids. In DNA form, the CDR3 reads TGTGCTAGCAGCTTAGGGGTTTTGAATGAGCAGTTCTTC. Translated: CASSLGVLNEQFF.

The chain uses TRBV10-1 and TRBJ2-2; 10 nucleotides line up with TRBD2. Germline V gene lookup returns CDR1 WNHNN and CDR2 SYGVQD (reference sequence). The CDR3 totals 18 residues. Unmatched junction bases numbered 6, after V lost 2 bases and J lost 0 bases. The CDR3 nucleotides read TGCGCCAGCAGTGAGCGTCTAGCGGGAGCCGCGAACACCGGGGAGCTGTTTTTT. Its translation: CASSERLAGAANTGELFF.

V gene TRBV11-1 combines with J gene TRBJ2-7; possibly TRBD1 for D (5 bases). CDR3 size: 12 residues. Germline loops: CDR1 SGHAT, CDR2 FQDESV (reference sequence). With 3 bases removed from V and 3 bases from J, the gap between germline ends came to 6 bases. CDR3 protein: CASSFDSYEQYF. CDR3 coding DNA: TGTGCCAGCAGCTTCGACAGCTACGAGCAGTACTTC.

J is TRBJ2-1 and V is TRBV2; 7 bases are shared with TRBD1. Unmatched junction bases numbered 3, after V lost 4 bases and J lost 0 bases. This CDR3 is 15 amino acids long. Germline CDR1 and CDR2: SNHLY and FYNNEI. CDR3 region: CASSGGQSSYNEQFF. The CDR3 DNA is TGTGCCAGCAGTGGGGGACAGAGCTCCTACAATGAGCAGTTCTTC.

The chain uses TRBV7-1 and TRBJ1-5; no firm D call. TRBV7-1 counts as an open reading frame of uncertain function. The CDR3 has 17 residues. V was pared by 3 bases and J by 0 bases, with 15 bases between. In nucleotides, the CDR3 is TGTGCCAGCAGCTCCGCGAAAAGCTTTTATAGCAATCAGCCCCAGCATTTT. This codes for CASSSAKSFYSNQPQHF.

The chain is built from TRBV5-1 and TRBJ1-2, with D unresolved. CDR1 is SGHRS, CDR2 YFSETQ, per germline. The CDR3 contains 13 residues. The V gene lost 0 bases and the J gene lost 4 bases, with 7 bases spanning the gap. The CDR3 region has the DNA TGCGCCAGCAGCTTGGACTCAGCCTATGGCTACACCTTC. It translates to CASSLDSAYGYTF.

This clonotype was observed a few times. The chain uses TRBV11-3 and TRBJ2-5; D is undetermined. V was pared by 5 bases and J by 7 bases, with 14 bases between. Germline CDR1 SGHNT, CDR2 YENEEA. The CDR3 extends over 13 amino acids. CDR3 loop: CASSHSPDGTQYF. DNA of the CDR3: TGTGCCAGCAGCCATAGCCCCGACGGGACCCAGTACTTC.

The chain employs TRBV5-6 and TRBJ2-7; TRBD1 matches at 11 bases. The CDR3 contains 15 residues. Per the germline V gene, CDR1 is SGHDT and CDR2 is YYEEEE. Unmatched junction bases numbered 7, after V lost 4 bases and J lost 4 bases. CDR3 in amino acids: CASSPGGTGGYEQYF. The CDR3 DNA sequence: TGTGCCAGCAGCCCGGGTGGGACAGGGGGTTACGAGCAGTACTTC.

The chain couples TRBV19 to TRBJ1-6, with unresolved D. Germline CDR1 and CDR2: LNHDA and SQIVND (reference sequence). The CDR3 length is 12 residues. Trimming removed 3 bases from V and 8 bases from J, with 5 bases in between. The CDR3 sequence: CASSIGDSPLHF. The DNA of the CDR3 is TGTGCCAGTAGTATTGGGGATTCACCCCTCCACTTT. The entire variable domain, with the rest obtained from reference TRBV19 and TRBJ1-6, is as follows: DGGITQSPKYLFRKEGQNVTLSCEQNLNHDAMYWYRQDPGQGLRLIYYSQIVNDFQKGDIAEGYSVSREKKESFPLTVTSAQKNPTAFYLCASSIGDSPLHFGNGTRLTVT.

The V gene is TRBV9, the J gene TRBJ2-2, with D tentatively TRBD2 (6 bases). This CDR3 has 13 residues. Looked up from germline, CDR1 is SGDLS and CDR2 is YYNGEE. V was pared by 4 bases and J by 7 bases, with 11 bases between. The CDR3 sequence: CASSQGLIGELFF. For the CDR3, the DNA is TGTGCCAGCAGCCAGGGACTTATCGGGGAGCTGTTTTTT.

The V gene is TRBV15, the J gene TRBJ2-7; either TRBD1 or TRBD2 may fit D (6 bases each). V was pared by 0 bases and J by 4 bases, with 19 bases between. The V gene's germline CDR1 is LNHNV and CDR2 YYDKDF (reference sequence). This CDR3 has 17 residues. The CDR3 nucleotides are TGTGCCACCAGCAGAGATGCTTGGGGGGCGGTTCGGTACGAGCAGTACTTC. Protein: CATSRDAWGAVRYEQYF. Together with reference TRBV15 and TRBJ2-7, the CDR3 gives the full variable domain: DAMVIQNPRYQVTQFGKPVTLSCSQTLNHNVMYWYQQKSSQAPKLLFHYYDKDFNNEADTPDNFQSRRPNTSFCFLDIRSPGLGDTAMYLCATSRDAWGAVRYEQYFGPGTRLTVT.

This chain connects TRBV2 to TRBJ2-7; D is undetermined. V gave up 3 bases and J gave up 6 bases, with 6 bases separating them. The CDR3 extends over 11 amino acids. Looked up from germline, CDR1 is SNHLY and CDR2 is FYNNEI. The chain's CDR3 is CASSEPGEQYF. CDR3 DNA: TGTGCCAGCAGTGAGCCCGGCGAGCAGTACTTC.

This sequence joins TRBV20-1 and TRBJ2-2, with no clear D. This CDR3 contains 14 residues. Between the trimmed V and J ends, which lost 5 bases and 4 bases, there was a span of 14 bases. The germline V gene has CDR1 DFQATT and CDR2 SNEGSKA (reference sequence). CDR3 nucleotides: TGCAGTGCTTCTCTTGCGTCGGGCACCGGGGAGCTGTTTTTT. Its translation is CSASLASGTGELFF.

The chain employs TRBV15 and TRBJ2-1, with 8 positions matching TRBD1. This CDR3 comprises 15 residues. From germline, CDR1 is LNHNV and CDR2 YYDKDF (reference sequence). V trimming: 2 bases; J trimming: 6 bases; junction bases outside the gene matches: 6. CDR3 sequence (DNA): TGTGCCACCAGCAGATATCAGGGGGCGAGCAATGAGCAGTTCTTC. It is translated as CATSRYQGASNEQFF.

CDR3 coding DNA: TGCGCCAGCAGTGAGGGTCGGCGGCAGCAAGAGACCCAGTACTTC. Translating it yields CASSEGRRQQETQYF. This chain uses TRBV10-1 with TRBJ2-5; D unclear. Germline V lookup: CDR1 WNHNN, CDR2 SYGVQD (reference sequence). The CDR3 is made up of 15 amino acids. The germline V and J ends were trimmed by 2 bases and 2 bases, with 12 bases remaining between them.

The chain employs TRBV7-9 and TRBJ2-3, with 9 bases matching TRBD2. CDR1 and CDR2 (germline): SEHNR, FQNEAQ (reference sequence). The ends lost 7 bases at V and 2 bases at J; junction bases unmatched: 13. The CDR3 runs to 17 residues. The CDR3 bases are TGTGCCAGCAACCGGGCCTCGACTAGCGGAATCACAGATACGCAGTATTTT. As protein: CASNRASTSGITDTQYF.

This sequence joins TRBV6-4 and TRBJ2-1; 9 bases align to TRBD2. Trimming cost V 6 bases and J 7 bases; bases outside gene matches: 10. This CDR3 comprises 15 residues. CDR1 MRHNA and CDR2 SNTAGT come from the germline V gene. CDR3 sequence (DNA): TGTGCCAGCAGCCAAAGGCTAGCGGGGCAAAATGAGCAGTTCTTC. Translated: CASSQRLAGQNEQFF.

The CDR3 DNA sequence: TGCGCCAGCAGTCAACCCGACCGGGACAGGAGCTCCTACGAGCAGTACTTC. Protein: CASSQPDRDRSSYEQYF. The V call is TRBV23-1, the J call TRBJ2-7, with TRBD1 matching 8 bases. TRBV23-1 is reported as an ORF; its role is uncertain. Trimming cost V 2 bases and J 0 bases; bases outside gene matches: 9. The CDR3 contains 17 residues.

The chain joins TRBV15 to TRBJ2-3; TRBD1 agrees at 7 bases. CDR3 size: 16 residues. Germline CDR1 is LNHNV and CDR2 is YYDKDF (reference sequence). With V trimmed by 3 bases and J by 3 bases, 9 bases remained unmatched. CDR3 bases: TGTGCCACCAGCAGCGACAGGGTTAGGAGGACAGATACGCAGTATTTT. Translated: CATSSDRVRRTDTQYF.

The chain joins TRBV10-3 to TRBJ1-6, with D unresolved. Germline CDR1 is ENHRY and CDR2 is SYGVKD. CDR3 length: 17 residues. V lost 0 bases and J 7 bases, leaving 16 bases between the germline ends. The CDR3 region is CAISESRIGGYNSPLHF. For the CDR3, the DNA is TGTGCCATCAGTGAGTCACGGATAGGAGGGTACAATTCACCCCTCCACTTT.